The clone carrying this T cell receptor beta chain was seen more than once but under ten times. PCR employed 60 Vbeta and 13 Jbeta primers. Libraries were prepared by immunoSEQ multiplex PCR; TCRdb keeps only in-frame clonotypes and omits some of them. The sample yields around 130,000 clones, over 70% seen once. The data are from a study of cytomegalovirus exposure and HLA in healthy donors. Per germline, CDR1 SGHVS and CDR2 FNYEAQ. J gave up 0 bases and V 5 bases, and 4 bases lay outside the gene matches. The CDR3 is 14 amino acids. Sequenced input: PBMCs. This chain joins TRBV7-6 and TRBJ2-7; 7 bases match TRBD1. The TCR comes from a woman aged 40 to 50 in good health and CMV-seropositive. The CDR3 here is CASSARDSSYEQYF. The CDR3 nucleotides read TGTGCCAGCAGCGCCAGGGACAGCTCCTACGAGCAGTACTTC.